Shown below are 24 T cell receptor beta chains from a single sample sequenced in a study of Ad26.COV2.S vaccination and SARS-CoV-2 variants (TCRdb year 2021). Receptor libraries were prepared by the immunoSEQ multiplex PCR assay. TCRdb stores this immuneACCESS table with in-frame sequences only. Part of the clones is absent; in the studies checked, under half of the shortfall reflects unresolved V genes, and no reason is known for the rest. The sample has around 370,000 clones on record, 92% of them singletons. The ten most abundant clones make up 3% to 4% of the sample. Per the publication, the time point label means: individuals recovered from natural SARS-CoV-2 infection. Material: peripheral blood, obtained after recovery from COVID-19. These receptors all come from a human donor who had recovered from COVID-19.

The chain joins TRBV5-4 to TRBJ2-7; D is undetermined. This CDR3 is 13 amino acids long. CDR1 and CDR2 (germline): SGHNT, YYREEE (reference sequence). Trimming removed 0 bases at V and 2 bases at J, with 6 bases between. As DNA, the CDR3 is TGTGCCAGCAGCTTGGGCAGCGCCTACGAGCAGTACTTC. It codes for CASSLGSAYEQYF.

Notes on this clone: Germline is not matched at one junction end, which may reflect a read error. The rearrangement links TRBV19 to TRBJ2-6; D ambiguous. This CDR3 has 15 residues. Per the germline V gene, CDR1 is LNHDA and CDR2 is SQIVND (reference sequence). The DNA of the CDR3 is TGTGCCAGTTGTATCAGTTTCTCTGGGGCCAACGTCCTGACTTTC. It encodes CASCISFSGANVLTF.

The chain joins TRBV7-9 to TRBJ2-1; TRBD2 matches 9 bases. Trimming took 7 bases from V and 10 from J; bases not matched to a gene: 11. The germline V gene has CDR1 SEHNR and CDR2 FQNEAQ (reference sequence). The CDR3 is 14 amino acids. The CDR3: CASKAGTSSPEQFF. In nucleotides, the CDR3 is TGTGCCAGCAAAGCCGGGACTAGCAGCCCGGAGCAGTTCTTC.

V is TRBV6-2 or TRBV6-3 and J is TRBJ2-3; D might be TRBD1 or TRBD2, each matching 6 bases. V was cut by 2 bases and J by 6 bases, with 9 bases left in between. Per the germline V gene, CDR1 is MNHEY and CDR2 is SVGEGT. The CDR3 has 13 amino acids. In DNA form, the CDR3 reads TGTGCCAGCAGTTACCGGGGGCCGGATACGCAGTATTTT. Amino acid sequence: CASSYRGPDTQYF.

The chain recombines TRBV19 with TRBJ1-1; D unclear. V lost 3 bases, J lost 0 bases, and 23 bases lay in between. Germline V gives CDR1 LNHDA, CDR2 SQIVND (reference sequence). This CDR3 spans 19 amino acids. The CDR3 DNA reads as TGTGCCAGTAGTATGCCTTCAATCGAATCAGCGATCTTGAACACTGAAGCTTTCTTT. Amino acids: CASSMPSIESAILNTEAFF.

CDR3 in DNA: TGTGCCAGCAGCTTAGTGGCCGGACGGGGGGATCAGCCCCAGCATTTT. Its protein product is CASSLVAGRGDQPQHF. The chain carries TRBV7-6 and TRBJ1-5; D perhaps matches TRBD1 (5 bases). Germline-derived CDR1 and CDR2 are SGHVS and FNYEAQ. This CDR3 is 16 amino acids long. V shed 1 base and J shed 5 bases, with 15 bases lying between them.

V is TRBV7-9 and J is TRBJ1-4; D unclear. The CDR3 is 14 residues long. V was cut by 5 bases and J by 0 bases, with 7 bases left in between. Germline CDR1 and CDR2: SEHNR and FQNEAQ (reference sequence). The CDR3 here is CASSLAATNEKLFF. The CDR3 DNA follows: TGTGCCAGCAGCCTTGCTGCAACTAATGAAAAACTGTTTTTT.

This chain connects TRBV29-1 to TRBJ2-5; 7 bases align to TRBD1. There are 13 residues in the CDR3. V trimming: 7 bases; J trimming: 5 bases; junction bases outside the gene matches: 10. The germline V gene encodes CDR1 SQVTM and CDR2 ANQGSEA. The CDR3 loop is CSAQGPAAETQYF. In DNA form, the CDR3 reads TGCAGCGCACAGGGGCCGGCGGCGGAGACCCAGTACTTC.

The genes are TRBV6-5 and TRBJ1-5; D unresolved. The ends were cut back, 6 bases at V and 3 bases at J, with 12 bases in the middle. CDR3 length equals 14 residues. Per the germline V gene, CDR1 is MNHEY and CDR2 is SVGAGI. This CDR3 is CASRQPGNNQPQHF. The CDR3 DNA is TGTGCCAGCAGACAACCGGGCAACAATCAGCCCCAGCATTTT.

Only one count was recorded for this clone. The V call is TRBV11-1, the J call TRBJ2-2; 9 bases align to TRBD1. Per the germline V gene, CDR1 is SGHAT and CDR2 is FQDESV (reference sequence). This CDR3 comprises 16 residues. V lost 5 bases to trimming and J lost 4 bases; unmatched junction nucleotides: 8. The CDR3 DNA is TGTGCCAGCAGCGATGGACAGGGGAAGAGCACCGGGGAGCTGTTTTTT. It translates to CASSDGQGKSTGELFF. The complete variable domain, with remaining parts taken from reference TRBV11-1 and TRBJ2-2, reads EAEVAQSPRYKITEKSQAVAFWCDPISGHATLYWYRQILGQGPELLVQFQDESVVDDSQLPKDRFSAERLKGVDSTLKIQPAELGDSAMYLCASSDGQGKSTGELFFGEGSRLTVL.

The genes are TRBV5-8 and TRBJ1-1; D gene ambiguous. Germline V gene sequence: CDR1 SGHTS, CDR2 YDEGEE. The CDR3 runs 15 residues. Trimming removed 4 bases from V and 2 bases from J, with 15 bases in between. DNA for the CDR3: TGTGCCAGCAGCCTTCGAAGGGCTAGCAACACTGAAGCTTTCTTT. This encodes CASSLRRASNTEAFF.

This chain links TRBV7-9 with TRBJ1-5; D perhaps matches TRBD1 (5 bases). Trimming shortened V by 5 bases and J by 2 bases, and 16 bases separated the two germline ends. The CDR3 totals 16 residues. Germline V CDR1 and CDR2: SEHNR, FQNEAQ (reference sequence). CDR3 residues: CASSPLGGRGNQPQHF. For the CDR3, the DNA is TGTGCCAGCAGCCCACTCGGGGGAAGGGGCAATCAGCCCCAGCATTTT.

The chain recombines TRBV19 with TRBJ2-2; 7 positions match TRBD2. Germline CDR1 LNHDA, CDR2 SQIVND (reference sequence). The CDR3 has 16 amino acids. V lost 4 bases to trimming and J lost 1 base; unmatched junction nucleotides: 6. CDR3 residues: CASSKGTGGNTGELFF. The CDR3 DNA is TGTGCCAGTAGTAAAGGAACGGGGGGGAACACCGGGGAGCTGTTTTTT. Looking up the rest from reference TRBV19 and TRBJ2-2 gives the full variable domain: DGGITQSPKYLFRKEGQNVTLSCEQNLNHDAMYWYRQDPGQGLRLIYYSQIVNDFQKGDIAEGYSVSREKKESFPLTVTSAQKNPTAFYLCASSKGTGGNTGELFFGEGSRLTVL.

The chain has TRBV24-1 and TRBJ2-3; D gene ambiguous. There are 16 residues in the CDR3. V gave up 4 bases and J gave up 3 bases, with 16 bases separating them. Germline CDR1 KGHDR, CDR2 SFDVKD. DNA of the CDR3: TGTGCCACCAGTGACCCGACGGAATTTGGGACAGATACGCAGTATTTT. Translation gives CATSDPTEFGTDTQYF.

The rearrangement links TRBV7-9 to TRBJ1-1; D is possibly TRBD1 (6 bases). The V gene lost 5 bases and the J gene lost 4 bases, with 11 bases spanning the gap. CDR1 and CDR2 from the germline V gene are SEHNR and FQNEAQ (reference sequence). This CDR3 comprises 13 residues. The CDR3 DNA follows: TGTGCCAGCAGCCCCGGACAGACCACTGAAGCTTTCTTT. It specifies CASSPGQTTEAFF.

This chain uses TRBV7-2 with TRBJ2-4; maybe TRBD2 (7 bases). V was pared by 4 bases and J by 8 bases, with 18 bases between. Germline CDR1 SGHTA, CDR2 FQGNSA. The CDR3 sequence is 15 residues long. CDR3 bases: TGTGCCAGCAGCTCCTGGGGGGGCATCGGAGACATTCAGTACTTC. Protein product: CASSSWGGIGDIQYF.

The sample holds one count of this clone. The rearrangement joins TRBV19 to TRBJ1-5, with D possibly being TRBD1 (5 bases). Deletions cut 3 bases from V and 3 bases from J, with 18 bases between. CDR1 and CDR2 (germline): LNHDA, SQIVND (reference sequence). This CDR3 comprises 17 residues. The CDR3 here is CASSMWEDTRINQPQHF. The CDR3 region has the DNA TGTGCCAGTAGTATGTGGGAGGACACAAGGATCAATCAGCCCCAGCATTTT.

This clone was counted a few times. V is TRBV6-4 and J is TRBJ2-3, with 9 nucleotides matching TRBD1. Germline CDR1 is MRHNA and CDR2 is SNTAGT. The V and J ends lost 3 bases and 5 bases, in that order; junction bases with no gene match: 6. CDR3 length equals 15 residues. The CDR3, as DNA: TGTGCCAGCAGTGAGGGGGGGACAGGGAGAGATACGCAGTATTTT. This translates into CASSEGGTGRDTQYF.

The chain is built from TRBV2 and TRBJ2-2, with D possibly matching TRBD2 (5 bases). Deletions cut 5 bases from V and 4 bases from J, with 14 bases between. The CDR3 has 15 amino acids. CDR1 and CDR2 (germline): SNHLY, FYNNEI. This CDR3 reads CASSHWTGITGELFF. As DNA, the CDR3 is TGTGCCAGCAGTCACTGGACGGGGATCACCGGGGAGCTGTTTTTT.

Comments on this clone: Relative to the germline gene, one junction end is altered; a read error may explain this. The gene calls are TRBV11-3 and TRBJ1-1; unclear D gene. The germline CDR1 and CDR2 sequences are SGHNT and YENEEA. The CDR3 has 13 residues. The CDR3 region is CPRWAKMNTEAFF. The CDR3 nucleotides read TGCCCCCGTTGGGCCAAGATGAACACTGAAGCTTTCTTT.

This sequence joins TRBV6-5 and TRBJ1-1; TRBD1 aligns across 7 bases. The CDR3 spans 15 residues. The germline V gene has CDR1 MNHEY and CDR2 SVGAGI. Germline trimming cut 6 bases from V and 0 bases from J; bases unmatched to any gene: 7. The chain's CDR3 is CASRLEDRLNTEAFF. CDR3 nucleotides: TGTGCCAGCAGGTTAGAGGACAGGTTGAACACTGAAGCTTTCTTT.

The rearrangement uses TRBV6-2 or TRBV6-3 and TRBJ2-1; D not certain. Germline loops: CDR1 MNHEY, CDR2 SVGEGT. This CDR3 comprises 13 residues. The V end was cut by 5 bases, the J end by 2 bases, with 7 bases between. The CDR3 DNA follows: TGTGCCAGCAGTGTTTCTACCTACAATGAGCAGTTCTTC. Its translation: CASSVSTYNEQFF.

DNA of the CDR3: TGTGCCAGCAGCCGAAAGGGACAGAGTAATGAAAAACTGTTTTTT. This codes for CASSRKGQSNEKLFF. The chain is built from TRBV3-1 (or the pseudogene TRBV3-2) and TRBJ1-4; 7 bases align to TRBD1. Per germline, CDR1 LGHDT and CDR2 YNNKEL (reference sequence). With V trimmed by 4 bases and J by 4 bases, 6 bases remained unmatched. This CDR3 has 15 amino acids.

The chain recombines TRBV6-2 or TRBV6-3 with TRBJ1-3; maybe TRBD1 (5 bases). Germline CDR1 is MNHEY and CDR2 is SVGEGT. The CDR3 length is 14 residues. Deletions cut 5 bases from V and 0 bases from J, with 8 bases between. In DNA form, the CDR3 reads TGTGCCAGCAGTCGGGGGAGCTCTGGAAACACCATATATTTT. This gives the protein CASSRGSSGNTIYF.